Listed below are T cell receptor beta chains from one sample, sequenced in a study of response to subunit inactivated influenza vaccine. TCRdb reprocessed the RT-PCR reads with MiXCR, giving one entry per CDR3 protein. The sample lists roughly 630,000 distinct CDR3 sequences; around 15% were seen once. The sample consisted of PBMCs from blood, taken around 14 days before vaccination. The receptors originated from a man aged 45 to 65 who received an inactivated influenza vaccine. The CDR3 runs from the conserved cysteine through the conserved F or W. Fields, in order: clone size, D gene, J gene, V gene, CDR3 DNA, CDR3 protein. D genes are given only for firm matches. Some rows have no size entry. The others give once, few or many, or a class for an expanded clone.

many - TRBJ2-3 TRBV10-3 TGTGCCATCAGTGAACTACTGCAAGATACGCAGTATTTT CAISELLQDTQYF
- TRBD1 TRBJ2-1 TRBV15 TGTGCCACCAGCAGAGTTTTGGGTGGGGGACAGGGCTTCAATGAGCAGTTCTTC CATSRVLGGGQGFNEQFF
- TRBD2 TRBJ2-3 TRBV9 TGTGCCAGCAGCGTATCGACTAGCGGGAGCGGGATAGATACGCAGTATTTT CASSVSTSGSGIDTQYF
few - TRBJ2-7 TRBV4-1 TGCGCCAGCACCCAAGGGACGGAGCAGTACTTC CASTQGTEQYF
few TRBD1 TRBJ2-7 TRBV6-2/TRBV6-3 TGTGCCAGCAGTTATGACAGGGGCTACTACGAGCAGTACTTC CASSYDRGYYEQYF
many TRBD1 TRBJ1-2 TRBV5-1 TGCGCCAGCAGCTTGGAAAGGACAGGGGGCCATGGCTACACCTTC CASSLERTGGHGYTF
many - TRBJ1-2 TRBV12-3/TRBV12-4 TGTGCCAGCAGTTTGGACCTGGGGAACTATGGCTACACCTTC CASSLDLGNYGYTF
once - TRBJ2-2 TRBV15 TGTGCCACCAGCAGCGACAGAGACACCGGGGAGCTGTTTTTT CATSSDRDTGELFF
- - TRBJ2-3 TRBV6-1 TGTGCCAGCCAAACAGGCGGTACGGGGGCGCAGTATTTT CASQTGGTGAQYF
- TRBD2 TRBJ2-3 TRBV11-2 TGTGCCAGCAGCCCTCAAGGACTAGCGGGGCCCCACACAGATACGCAGTATTTT CASSPQGLAGPHTDTQYF
- - TRBJ2-2 TRBV28 TGTGCCTTGGGGCAGGCGAACACCGGGGAGCTGTTTTTT CALGQANTGELFF
- - TRBJ2-7 TRBV7-8 TGTGCCAGCAGCTCTCGCAGGCCCCTCGGCTACGAGCAGTACTTC CASSSRRPLGYEQYF
- TRBD2 TRBJ2-1 TRBV5-1 TGCGCCAGCAGCTTGGGTGGGGCTAGCGGAGACAATGAGCAGTTCTTC CASSLGGASGDNEQFF
- - TRBJ2-5 TRBV20-1 TGCAGTGCCACGGCTAGGTCCGAGACCCAGTACTTC CSATARSETQYF
- - TRBJ2-5 TRBV7-9 TGTGCCAGCAGCCCAGGGGGGGCAAGACAAGAGACCCAGTACTTC CASSPGGARQETQYF
- TRBD2 TRBJ2-1 TRBV3-1 TGTGCCAGCAGCAGGACTAGCGGGATATCCTACAATGAGCAGTTCTTC CASSRTSGISYNEQFF
- TRBD2 TRBJ2-7 TRBV27 TGTGCCAGCAGTCCCGGGACTAGCGGGATTGAGCAGTACTTC CASSPGTSGIEQYF
few - TRBJ2-1 TRBV12-3/TRBV12-4 TGTGCCAGCAGTTTAGTAGGGGGGGCCTCCTACAATGAGCAGTTCTTC CASSLVGGASYNEQFF
few - TRBJ1-1 TRBV28 TGTGCCAGTAGACCCATACTCAACACTGAAGCTTTCTTT CASRPILNTEAFF
- TRBD2 TRBJ2-3 TRBV11-2 TGTGCCAGCAGTTCTGAGCGGGGCTACACAGATACGCAGTATTTT CASSSERGYTDTQYF
- - TRBJ2-1 TRBV28 TGTGCTATAAAGCCCTCCCCGGCATCCTACAATGAGCAGTTCTTC CAIKPSPASYNEQFF
- - TRBJ2-7 TRBV5-1 TGCGCCAGCAGCTGGGCCCTCAGGTCCCTCTACGAGCAGTACTTC CASSWALRSLYEQYF
- TRBD1 TRBJ2-3 TRBV7-9 TGTGCCAGCAGCTTCCCGGGACAGGGCGATGATACGCAGTATTTT CASSFPGQGDDTQYF
few TRBD1 TRBJ1-2 TRBV4-1 TGCGCCAGCAGCCAAACAGGGGCAGGAAGCCTCTATGGCTACACCTTC CASSQTGAGSLYGYTF
- - TRBJ2-7 TRBV20-1 TGCAGTGCCTACCCGGGGTCCGAGCAGTACTTC CSAYPGSEQYF
few - TRBJ2-1 TRBV11-3 TGTGCCAGCAGCTTAGGGGTGACAGCGAACAATGAGCAGTTCTTC CASSLGVTANNEQFF
many - TRBJ2-3 TRBV15 TGTGCCACCAGCAGCTTCCAGGTCACAGATACGCAGTATTTT CATSSFQVTDTQYF
- TRBD1 TRBJ2-7 TRBV7-9 TGTGCCAGCAGCCCCCGGACAGGCACCTTTGAGCAGTACTTC CASSPRTGTFEQYF
many TRBD2 TRBJ2-5 TRBV5-1 TGCGCCAGCAGGGGACTAGCGGGAGAATGGGAGACCCAGTACTTC CASRGLAGEWETQYF
- TRBD1 TRBJ2-7 TRBV3-1 TGTGCCAGCAGCCAGTGGACAGGGGGCTCCTACGAGCAGTACTTC CASSQWTGGSYEQYF
few - TRBJ2-2 TRBV6-1 TGTGCCAGCAGTCCTTCTATTGCCGGGGAGCTGTTTTTT CASSPSIAGELFF
few - TRBJ2-7 TRBV10-3 TGTGCCATCAGGGCCCGGGACATCTCCTACGAGCAGTACTTC CAIRARDISYEQYF
few TRBD1 TRBJ1-1 TRBV5-5 TGTGCCAGCAGCGCTTCTACGACAGGGGGAACTGAAGCTTTCTTT CASSASTTGGTEAFF
few - TRBJ1-1 TRBV29-1 TGCAGCGTTGAAGACAGGGTCCGTACTGAAGCTTTCTTT CSVEDRVRTEAFF
many TRBD2 TRBJ2-5 TRBV5-1 TGCGCCAGCAGACCTTCTGGGGAGGGGGAGACCCAGTACTTC CASRPSGEGETQYF
few - TRBJ1-1 TRBV6-5 TGTGCCAGCAGTTACAAGGAGAACACTGAAGCTTTCTTT CASSYKENTEAFF
- - TRBJ1-1 TRBV6-6 TGTGCCAGCAGTTACTCCTCACCACCCGAAGCTTTCTTT CASSYSSPPEAFF
- - TRBJ2-3 TRBV6-1 TGTGCCAGCAGGCGTCCTGGGGGCACACACGATACGCAGTATTTT CASRRPGGTHDTQYF
- TRBD1 TRBJ2-7 TRBV29-1 TGCAGCGTGTCGACAGGGACCTACGAGCAGTACTTC CSVSTGTYEQYF
- - TRBJ1-6 TRBV6-1 TGTGCCAGCAGTGAAGCGGGGGGTTATAATTCACCCCTCCACTTT CASSEAGGYNSPLHF
few - TRBJ1-5 TRBV28 TGTGCCAGCACCGCGCAGAGGGATCAGCCCCAGCATTTT CASTAQRDQPQHF
few - TRBJ1-1 TRBV7-6 TGTGCCAGCAGCTTAGCGCCAGAGACTGAAGCTTTCTTT CASSLAPETEAFF
- TRBD2 TRBJ2-1 TRBV5-1 TGTGCCAGCAGCCAGGGACTAGCGGGAGACAATGAGCAGTTCTTC CASSQGLAGDNEQFF
few TRBD1 TRBJ2-7 TRBV5-1 TGCGCCAGCAGCGGAGGGACAGGGGTCTTCGAGCAGTACTTC CASSGGTGVFEQYF
many TRBD2 TRBJ2-1 TRBV28 TGTGCCAGCAGTTTAATCCCCGCTAGCGGGAGGGGAAATGAGCAGTTCTTC CASSLIPASGRGNEQFF